The entry below gives a single T cell receptor (beta chain) sequence along with its context. The data originate from a study of blood T cell repertoires in COVID-19. Study-wide background: The samples span acute and convalescent COVID-19 from the United States, Italy and Spain. Sources were T cells, B-cell-depleted T cells, or PBMCs; the material itself was cDNA or gDNA.

Study processing details: Estimated nucleated cell counts came from reference gene primer amplification. Here immunoSEQ multiplex PCR was the method, and the copy in TCRdb shows in-frame clones only, minus some. Clone size and the V and J calls come from that table; the DNA yielded D and trimming. The table has about 170,000 clones, just under 85% seen once; the top ten hold roughly 2.5%. There are 15 residues in the CDR3. The J segment lost 2 bases and the V segment lost 3 bases, leaving 1 base of the junction unmatched. The germline gives CDR1 LNHNV, CDR2 YYDKDF (reference sequence). Patients in Seattle were enrolled during active infection, then followed longitudinally.

Material for sequencing was peripheral blood. The clonotype was recovered from a woman of 80 years or more with COVID-19, enrolled during active disease. The genes are TRBV15 and TRBJ1-5; 10 bases are shared with TRBD1. CDR3 bases: TGTGCCACCAGCAGGGGGACAGGGGGCAATCAGCCCCAGCATTTT. Protein sequence: CATSRGTGGNQPQHF.